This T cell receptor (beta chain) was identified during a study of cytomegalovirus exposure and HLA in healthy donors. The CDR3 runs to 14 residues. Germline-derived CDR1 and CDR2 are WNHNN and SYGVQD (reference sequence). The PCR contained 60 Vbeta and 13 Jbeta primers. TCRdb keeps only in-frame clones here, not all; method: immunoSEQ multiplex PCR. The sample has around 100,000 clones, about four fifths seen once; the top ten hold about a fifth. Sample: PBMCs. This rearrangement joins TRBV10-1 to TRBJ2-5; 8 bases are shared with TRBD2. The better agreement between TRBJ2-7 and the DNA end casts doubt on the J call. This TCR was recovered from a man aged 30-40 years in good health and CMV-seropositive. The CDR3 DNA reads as TGCGCCAGCAGTGAAGCGGGGGCGGACTACGAGCAGTACTTC. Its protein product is CASSEAGADYEQYF.